This T cell receptor (beta chain) was identified in a study of blood T cells in healthy people across ages. Regarding the study as a whole: Across the age range, TCR beta diversity per million T cells fell in a roughly linear way. Leaving the PBMCs unsorted stopped any conclusive comparison of naive versus antigen-experienced cells.

Together with a sample-barcoded 5' primer, a J-beta primer mix was included in a second PCR lasting about 6 to 11 cycles. Using its own MiXCR run on the 5' RACE reads, TCRdb lists one record per CDR3 protein. The sample has some 1.5 million distinct CDR3 sequences, 40% to 45% seen once; the top ten hold just over 4%. This CDR3 has 12 amino acids. The germline V and J ends were trimmed by 4 bases and 7 bases, with 10 bases remaining between them. CDR1 is SQVTM and CDR2 is ANQGSEA in the germline V gene. Peripheral blood, about 9.8 milliliters per donor, was collected. A note on this clonotype: No antigen is known for it.

The specimen sequenced was blood. This receptor was identified in a woman aged 18-30 years in good health. This rearrangement joins TRBV29-1 to TRBJ1-4; no clear D. The chain's CDR3 is CSVAGKGEKLFF. Here the CDR3 DNA reads TGCAGCGTTGCCGGGAAGGGTGAAAAACTGTTTTTT.